This paragraph reports one T cell receptor (beta chain). Its cognate antigen is unknown. CD45RA-negative memory and CD45RA+ naive subsets were split from the CD4+ cells. The CDR3 length is 15 residues. Germline V gene lookup returns CDR1 WNHNN and CDR2 SYGVQD (reference sequence). V gave up 6 bases and J gave up 4 bases, with 18 bases separating them. The data were obtained in a study of shared clonotypes between healthy human individuals. This was a deep-level run. TCRdb keeps only in-frame clones here, not all; method: immunoSEQ multiplex PCR. Among some 2,500,000 clones listed, more than 85% were seen once. Study findings and constraints: Some naive CD4 clonotypes, roughly 4.7%, turned up in common across several donors. Rarefaction indicated that sorted-subset sequencing remained incomplete although depth was large.

Sequenced: naive CD4+ T cells from PBMCs. Indicated subset: CD45RA+ positively selected. This chain connects TRBV10-1 to TRBJ1-1; no clear D gene. The source of this sequence is a man between 18 and 29 years old in good health. Some clones in this sample may be carry-over from other donors' samples. As DNA, the CDR3 is TGCGCCAGCAGCCCCACGGGCAAGGTGGGCACTGAAGCTTTCTTT. Translation gives CASSPTGKVGTEAFF.